Shown below are 25 T cell receptor beta chains from a single sample sequenced in a study of cytomegalovirus exposure and HLA in healthy donors. Amplification used 60 Vbeta primers and 13 Jbeta primers. Sequencing was performed with immunoSEQ multiplex PCR; in TCRdb, only in-frame clones are kept and a portion is missing. The sample carries about 140,000 clones, 73% recorded once. What was sequenced was PBMCs. These receptors were collected from a human donor in good health.

This clone was seen a few times. V gene TRBV2 combines with J gene TRBJ1-1; D gene uncertain. The CDR3 runs 16 residues. Germline V CDR1 and CDR2: SNHLY, FYNNEI. Trimming took off 0 bases at V and 0 bases at J, with 11 bases between the two ends. CDR3 sequence reads: CASSEALLDLNTEAFF. The DNA of the CDR3 is TGTGCCAGCAGTGAAGCGCTTCTGGACTTGAACACTGAAGCTTTCTTT. The full variable domain, rest sourced from reference TRBV2 and TRBJ1-1, is EPEVTQTPSHQVTQMGQEVILRCVPISNHLYFYWYRQILGQKVEFLVSFYNNEISEKSEIFDDQFSVERPDGSNFTLKIRSTKLEDSAMYFCASSEALLDLNTEAFFGQGTRLTVV.

The chain links TRBV5-6 to TRBJ2-1; TRBD2 matches at 8 bases. The CDR3 has 15 residues. V dropped 6 bases and J dropped 10; count of bases not matched to a gene: 15. The germline V gene encodes CDR1 SGHDT and CDR2 YYEEEE. The CDR3 DNA is TGTGCCAGCAACTTTCGGGGGGGGTCCTGGTGGGAGCAGTTCTTC. This encodes CASNFRGGSWWEQFF.

This chain connects TRBV5-4 to TRBJ1-1, with 8 bases fitting TRBD1. The germline V gene has CDR1 SGHNT and CDR2 YYREEE (reference sequence). V shed 2 bases, J shed 2 bases, and the junction held 8 bases outside the gene matches. The CDR3 has 16 amino acids. CDR3 amino acids: CASSLPGGSSNTEAFF. The CDR3 DNA reads TGTGCCAGCAGCTTACCAGGGGGCTCGTCAAACACTGAAGCTTTCTTT.

The chain links TRBV11-3 to TRBJ2-2; 8 bases fit TRBD2. CDR3 length: 15 amino acids. Germline V gene data show CDR1 as SGHNT and CDR2 as YENEEA. After removal of 2 bases from V and 5 bases from J, the junction contained 4 bases not matched to a gene. The DNA for the CDR3 is TGTGCCAGCAGCTTAAACGGGGGGGCGACCGGGGAGCTGTTTTTT. The encoded protein is CASSLNGGATGELFF.

The rearrangement uses TRBV21-1 and TRBJ2-3; the DNA was not used to check the table's D call, TRBD1. TRBV21-1 is assigned pseudogene status. This CDR3 has 16 amino acids. The CDR3 sequence is CASSKDRGPCTDTQYF. CDR3 DNA sequence: TGTGCCAGCAGCAAAGACAGGGGGCCTTGCACAGATACGCAGTATTTT.

The chain is built from TRBV2 and TRBJ1-2; unclear D gene. The V gene's germline CDR1 is SNHLY and CDR2 FYNNEI. The CDR3 totals 13 residues. V was cut by 6 bases and J by 2 bases, with 10 bases left in between. CDR3 sequence (DNA): TGTGCCAGCAGGGACTCATTAAACTATGGCTACACCTTC. It translates to CASRDSLNYGYTF.

The genes are TRBV7-8 and TRBJ1-2; D is ambiguous. The CDR3 consists of 14 residues. Trimming stripped 5 bases from V and 0 bases from J, with 10 bases between. Per germline, CDR1 SGHVS and CDR2 FQNEAQ. The CDR3 region has the DNA TGTGCCAGCAGCGACACTTCCTCTAACTATGGCTACACCTTC. The encoded protein is CASSDTSSNYGYTF.

The chain employs TRBV30 and TRBJ2-1; TRBD2 aligns across 7 bases. CDR1 GTSNPN and CDR2 SVGIG come from the germline V gene (reference sequence). V dropped 2 bases and J dropped 5; count of bases not matched to a gene: 3. The CDR3 totals 13 residues. CDR3 nucleotides: TGTGCCTGGAGTAGCGGGAAAGACAATGAGCAGTTCTTC. Translating gives CAWSSGKDNEQFF.

The rearrangement links TRBV19 to TRBJ2-5, with D possibly being TRBD2 (6 bases). CDR1 is LNHDA and CDR2 is SQIVND in the germline V gene (reference sequence). CDR3 size: 15 residues. The V and J ends lost 5 bases and 5 bases respectively, with 18 bases between them. CDR3 residues: CASSPRDSKGETQYF. In DNA form, the CDR3 reads TGTGCCAGTAGTCCTCGGGACTCCAAGGGGGAGACCCAGTACTTC.

The rearrangement joins TRBV4-2 to TRBJ2-5, with 10 bases matching TRBD2. Trimming cost V 3 bases and J 5 bases; bases outside gene matches: 15. The CDR3 is 18 amino acids. Germline V lookup: CDR1 LGHNA, CDR2 YNFKEQ. The CDR3, as DNA: TGTGCCAGCAGCCACCGCGCCCTCGGACTAGCGGAGGAGGAGACCCAGTACTTC. It translates to CASSHRALGLAEEETQYF.

This clone was picked up a small number of times. The chain employs TRBV4-1 and TRBJ2-3; 11 nucleotides line up with TRBD2. The CDR3 sequence is 16 residues long. The V gene end was trimmed by 2 bases and the J gene end by 6 bases; junction bases not matched to a gene: 7. The germline CDR1 and CDR2 sequences are MGHRA and YSYEKL. The CDR3 spells CASSQLAGGPGDTQYF. CDR3 sequence (DNA): TGCGCCAGCAGCCAATTAGCGGGAGGGCCAGGGGATACGCAGTATTTT.

The chain couples TRBV29-1 to TRBJ2-3, with D possibly TRBD1 on 6 matching bases. V gave up 5 bases and J gave up 6 bases, with 6 bases separating them. The CDR3 has 10 amino acids. Germline V CDR1 and CDR2: SQVTM, ANQGSEA. The CDR3 nucleotides read TGCAGCGTTACAGGGGATACGCAGTATTTT. Translated, it gives CSVTGDTQYF.

This chain joins TRBV5-1 and TRBJ2-2; possible D gene TRBD1, 5 bases. The CDR3 spans 15 residues. Germline-derived CDR1 and CDR2 are SGHRS and YFSETQ. V was pared by 3 bases and J by 3 bases, with 12 bases between. The CDR3 DNA is TGCGCCAGCAGCTCTCTGACAGTCGACACCGGGGAGCTGTTTTTT. Translation: CASSSLTVDTGELFF.

This chain uses TRBV29-1 with TRBJ2-3; TRBD2 agrees at 9 bases. J lost 2 bases, V lost 5 bases, and 8 bases had no gene match. This CDR3 has 15 residues. Germline CDR1 and CDR2: SQVTM and ANQGSEA. The CDR3, as DNA: TGCAGCGTTCAGACTAGCGGAGGGGACACAGATACGCAGTATTTT. Its translation is CSVQTSGGDTDTQYF.

This clone showed up just once. This chain joins TRBV6-5 and TRBJ1-2, with D hard to call. Trimming cost V 6 bases and J 4 bases, with 15 bases left between them. The CDR3 is 14 amino acids. The germline CDR1 and CDR2 sequences are MNHEY and SVGAGI. The CDR3 loop reads CASSPVVASYGYTF. CDR3 sequence (DNA): TGTGCCAGCAGCCCTGTCGTAGCTAGCTATGGCTACACCTTC.

This chain joins TRBV18 and TRBJ1-1; D unresolved. In germline, CDR1 is KGHSH, CDR2 LQKENI. V was trimmed by 5 bases and J by 4 bases, leaving 11 bases between them. The CDR3 contains 13 residues. The DNA for the CDR3 is TGTGCCAGCTCAGCCGGTCATGGCACTGAAGCTTTCTTT. The encoded protein is CASSAGHGTEAFF.

The chain uses TRBV29-1 and TRBJ1-1; 9 bases fit TRBD1. The CDR3 has 14 amino acids. Germline V CDR1 and CDR2: SQVTM, ANQGSEA. V was clipped by 5 bases and J by 0 bases; unmatched bases: 4. The CDR3 sequence is CSVTGGAVNTEAFF. The CDR3 DNA reads as TGCAGCGTTACAGGGGGCGCGGTGAACACTGAAGCTTTCTTT.

The rearrangement uses TRBV5-4 and TRBJ2-1; the D gene is possibly TRBD2 (6 bases). Germline lookup yields CDR1 SGHNT and CDR2 YYREEE (reference sequence). The length of the CDR3 is 14 residues. Trimming took 6 bases from V and 5 from J, leaving 15 bases between them. The CDR3, as DNA: TGTGCCAGCACCCCGACCGGGAGCCACAATGAGCAGTTCTTC. Translating gives CASTPTGSHNEQFF.

This clone was counted a single time. CDR3 amino acids: CASSLEEGGGTDTQYF. The CDR3 region has the DNA TGCGCCAGCAGCTTGGAGGAGGGCGGAGGCACAGATACGCAGTATTTT. The chain employs TRBV5-1 and TRBJ2-3; TRBD2 might be the D (6 bases). The CDR3 runs to 16 residues. V was trimmed by 0 bases and J by 1 base, leaving 12 bases between them. CDR1 SGHRS and CDR2 YFSETQ come from the germline V gene.

V and J are TRBV29-1 and TRBJ2-2; possible D gene TRBD2, 6 bases. V was shortened by 8 bases and J by 6 bases, with 16 bases between the two germline ends. The CDR3 length is 13 residues. The germline V gene encodes CDR1 SQVTM and CDR2 ANQGSEA. The CDR3 is CSTGGTGAGELFF. The CDR3 nucleotides read TGCAGCACCGGGGGTACGGGGGCCGGGGAGCTGTTTTTT.

In this sample, this clone turned up once. This rearrangement joins TRBV10-1 to TRBJ2-6; 7 nucleotides line up with TRBD1. This CDR3 comprises 16 residues. Germline CDR1 and CDR2: WNHNN and SYGVQD (reference sequence). V lost 5 bases and J lost 0; bases outside the gene matches: 4. The chain's CDR3 is CASSPHRGSGANVLTF. CDR3 coding DNA: TGCGCCAGCAGTCCTCACAGGGGCTCTGGGGCCAACGTCCTGACTTTC.

The chain joins TRBV9 to TRBJ1-4; TRBD1 might be the D (6 bases). V lost 3 bases and J 3 bases, leaving 18 bases between the germline ends. Germline loops: CDR1 SGDLS, CDR2 YYNGEE. This CDR3 has 17 amino acids. Here the CDR3 DNA reads TGTGCCAGCAGCGCTCACAGGGATGGCAGATCTAATGAAAAACTGTTTTTT. This encodes CASSAHRDGRSNEKLFF.

This clone was seen a handful of times. This chain joins TRBV2 and TRBJ1-4; D may be TRBD1 (6 bases). Per the germline V gene, CDR1 is SNHLY and CDR2 is FYNNEI. The CDR3 extends over 12 amino acids. Trimming stripped 10 bases from V and 8 bases from J, with 14 bases between. The CDR3 region has the DNA TGTGCCACATATCAGGGGCCGGAAAAACTGTTTTTT. It encodes CATYQGPEKLFF. Filled out from reference TRBV2 and TRBJ1-4, the complete variable domain reads EPEVTQTPSHQVTQMGQEVILRCVPISNHLYFYWYRQILGQKVEFLVSFYNNEISEKSEIFDDQFSVERPDGSNFTLKIRSTKLEDSAMYFCATYQGPEKLFFGSGTQLSVL.

The chain has TRBV28 and TRBJ2-7; TRBD1 aligns across 10 bases. V was pared by 5 bases and J by 0 bases, with 4 bases of the junction left unmatched. The germline V gene encodes CDR1 MDHEN and CDR2 SYDVKM. The CDR3 is made up of 15 amino acids. As DNA, the CDR3 is TGTGCCAGCAGTCAAGGACAGGGGGGCTCCTACGAGCAGTACTTC. Protein product: CASSQGQGGSYEQYF.

This rearrangement joins TRBV10-3 to TRBJ2-3, with TRBD2 identical over 8 bases. The CDR3 is made up of 15 amino acids. CDR1 and CDR2 from the germline V gene are ENHRY and SYGVKD. Germline trimming cut 3 bases from V and 6 bases from J; bases unmatched to any gene: 8. CDR3 sequence reads: CAISETSGDRDTQYF. CDR3 DNA: TGTGCCATCAGTGAAACTAGCGGAGATAGGGATACGCAGTATTTT.